One sample yielded the 9 T cell receptor beta chains listed below, sequenced in a study of blood T cell repertoires in COVID-19. TCRdb's copy holds only in-frame clones and misses some; the assay was immunoSEQ multiplex PCR. The table records roughly 140,000 clones, 80% to 90% of them present only once. Material for sequencing was peripheral blood. These receptors all stem from a woman aged 55-70 years with COVID-19, enrolled during active disease.

V gene TRBV7-3 combines with J gene TRBJ2-3; 8 positions match TRBD2. With 5 bases clipped from V and 4 bases from J, the junction kept 8 bases outside the gene matches. CDR3 length: 15 residues. Germline CDR1 is SGHTA and CDR2 is FQGTGA. CDR3 amino acids: CASSPGGARADTQYF. As DNA, the CDR3 is TGTGCCAGCAGCCCCGGGGGGGCCCGTGCAGATACGCAGTATTTT. Based on the CDR3 plus reference TRBV7-3 and TRBJ2-3, the full variable domain is GAGVSQTPSNKVTEKGKYVELRCDPISGHTALYWYRQSLGQGPEFLIYFQGTGAADDSGLPNDRFFAVRPEGSVSTLKIQRTERGDSAVYLCASSPGGARADTQYFGPGTRLTVL.

The CDR3 DNA is TGTGCCAGCAGCTTAAGACAGGGGACTGGGGCCAACGTCCTGACTTTC. This sequence encodes CASSLRQGTGANVLTF. The chain combines TRBV7-2 with TRBJ2-6, with TRBD1 identical over 8 bases. The CDR3 extends over 16 amino acids. Germline values: CDR1 SGHTA, CDR2 FQGNSA. Unmatched junction bases numbered 2, after V lost 2 bases and J lost 2 bases.

The chain uses TRBV29-1 and TRBJ1-1; TRBD1 matches at 8 bases. CDR1 SQVTM and CDR2 ANQGSEA come from the germline V gene. The CDR3 covers 13 residues. Germline trimming cut 7 bases from V and 4 bases from J; bases unmatched to any gene: 8. The CDR3 DNA reads TGCAGCGCGGCAGGGGGCCGGGGCACTGAAGCTTTCTTT. Translation: CSAAGGRGTEAFF.

V and J are TRBV11-1 and TRBJ1-1; D uncertain. Germline V gene data show CDR1 as SGHAT and CDR2 as FQDESV (reference sequence). The CDR3 has 15 residues. The V end was cut by 5 bases, the J end by 0 bases, with 13 bases between. CDR3 residues: CASSPVTGLNTEAFF. The CDR3 region has the DNA TGTGCCAGCAGCCCAGTGACGGGGTTGAACACTGAAGCTTTCTTT.

This clone appeared a few times. The chain has TRBV6-5 and TRBJ2-1; TRBD2 matches at 12 bases. CDR1 and CDR2 (germline): MNHEY, SVGAGI. Unmatched junction bases numbered 7, after V lost 7 bases and J lost 6 bases. CDR3 length: 15 amino acids. CDR3 bases: TGTGCCAGCAACCCTCTAGCGGGAGGGCCCAATGAGCAGTTCTTC. This encodes CASNPLAGGPNEQFF.

The chain employs TRBV5-1 and TRBJ1-2, with D hard to call. CDR3 length: 16 amino acids. Trimming pared 0 bases from V and 5 bases from J, leaving 17 bases between. Germline V gene data show CDR1 as SGHRS and CDR2 as YFSETQ. The CDR3: CASSLVSGDTWYGYTF. CDR3 DNA: TGCGCCAGCAGCTTGGTTTCGGGTGATACTTGGTATGGCTACACCTTC.

The rearrangement joins TRBV9 to TRBJ1-5; weak D call: TRBD1 (5 bases). Trimming cost V 0 bases and J 6 bases, with 7 bases left between them. Germline V gene sequence: CDR1 SGDLS, CDR2 YYNGEE. The CDR3 is 13 residues long. The CDR3 sequence: CASSVEGFQPQHF. CDR3 bases: TGTGCCAGCAGCGTAGAGGGGTTTCAGCCCCAGCATTTT.

The rearrangement links TRBV9 to TRBJ2-1; D might be TRBD1 (5 bases). V was clipped by 4 bases and J by 2 bases, with 13 bases between them. The germline V gene has CDR1 SGDLS and CDR2 YYNGEE. The CDR3 contains 15 residues. For the CDR3, the DNA is TGTGCCAGCAGCCCACGGACAAGAACCTACAATGAGCAGTTCTTC. Protein: CASSPRTRTYNEQFF.

The chain has TRBV11-2 and TRBJ1-2, with a weak D call TRBD1 (6 bases). The CDR3 covers 17 residues. The germline V and J ends were trimmed by 2 bases and 6 bases, with 22 bases remaining between them. Germline loops: CDR1 SGHAT, CDR2 FQNNGV. The CDR3: CASSLRQAGYRGDGYTF. CDR3 nucleotides: TGTGCCAGCAGCTTAAGACAGGCTGGCTATAGGGGCGATGGCTACACCTTC.